Presented here are 2 T cell receptor beta chains from one specimen sequenced in a study of T cell responses to AZD1222 COVID-19 vaccine. Generated by immunoSEQ multiplex PCR, the TCRdb table keeps only in-frame clones and is missing some. The data contain roughly 46,000 clones, more than 70% of them seen just once; the ten biggest clones take up approximately 25%. This specimen was peripheral blood, taken 28 days after the second AZD1222 dose. The receptors here all came from an adult who received the AZD1222 COVID-19 vaccine.

The rearrangement links TRBV29-1 to TRBJ1-3, with D perhaps TRBD1 (6 bases). Per the germline V gene, CDR1 is SQVTM and CDR2 is ANQGSEA. Deletions cut 6 bases from V and 4 bases from J, with 13 bases between. CDR3 length: 13 amino acids. CDR3 residues: CSVGDRSGNTIYF. The CDR3 DNA follows: TGCAGCGTGGGTGACAGGAGCGGAAACACCATATATTTT.

The J gene is TRBJ1-2, the V gene TRBV2; D gene ambiguous. The germline gives CDR1 SNHLY, CDR2 FYNNEI. V was shortened by 7 bases and J by 4 bases, with 10 bases between the two germline ends. The CDR3 consists of 12 residues. In DNA form, the CDR3 reads TGTGCCAGCAACGTGAGAACCTATGGCTACACCTTC. It specifies CASNVRTYGYTF.